This is a list of T cell receptor beta chains from one sample in a study of beta chain features in type 1 diabetes. Assay used: immunoSEQ multiplex PCR; TCRdb lists only in-frame clones, some missing. This table holds more than 300,000 clones, roughly 12% found once. The sequenced material came from naive CD4+ T cells from blood. All receptors come from a man between 18 and 29 years old in good health. Both conserved end residues are part of each CDR3. D genes are given only for firm matches. Rows give clone size only sometimes, using once, few, many, or a class for an expanded clone.

d_gene: TRBD1
j_gene: TRBJ2-1
v_gene: TRBV18
abundance: few
CDR3nt: TGTGCCAGCTCACCAAGGGCGACAGGGGGTAGGAATGAGCAGTTCTTC
CDR3aa: CASSPRATGGRNEQFF

d_gene: TRBD2
j_gene: TRBJ2-3
v_gene: TRBV19
abundance: NA
CDR3nt: TGTGCCAGTAGTATGGAAGCGGGAGTCGTAGATACGCAGTATTTT
CDR3aa: CASSMEAGVVDTQYF

d_gene: NA
j_gene: TRBJ2-7
v_gene: TRBV28
abundance: NA
CDR3nt: TGTGCCAGCAGTTTTACGACAGAGTTCTACGAGCAGTACTTC
CDR3aa: CASSFTTEFYEQYF

d_gene: NA
j_gene: TRBJ2-1
v_gene: TRBV6-5
abundance: NA
CDR3nt: TGTGCCAGCAGAGACCTGGGGGAGGTCTACAATGAGCAGTTCTTC
CDR3aa: CASRDLGEVYNEQFF

d_gene: NA
j_gene: TRBJ2-1
v_gene: TRBV5-1
abundance: few
CDR3nt: TGCGCCAGCAGCTTGGCCGGGGTGAGGGATGAGCAGTTCTTC
CDR3aa: CASSLAGVRDEQFF

d_gene: TRBD1
j_gene: TRBJ2-5
v_gene: TRBV7-6
abundance: NA
CDR3nt: TGTGCCAGCAGCCTTAGACAGGGGGCTCGGGAGACCCAGTACTTC
CDR3aa: CASSLRQGARETQYF

d_gene: NA
j_gene: TRBJ1-2
v_gene: TRBV30
abundance: few
CDR3nt: TGTGCCTGGAGCTCCGGGTCCTATGGCTACACCTTC
CDR3aa: CAWSSGSYGYTF

d_gene: TRBD1
j_gene: TRBJ1-4
v_gene: TRBV5-1
abundance: NA
CDR3nt: TGCGCCAGCAGCCGTGGGACAGGGGTTGAAAAACTGTTTTTT
CDR3aa: CASSRGTGVEKLFF

d_gene: NA
j_gene: TRBJ1-3
v_gene: TRBV28
abundance: few
CDR3nt: TGTGCCAGCAGTTCCCCCACACAGGGTCCTGGAAACACCATATATTTT
CDR3aa: CASSSPTQGPGNTIYF

d_gene: TRBD1
j_gene: TRBJ1-6
v_gene: TRBV18
abundance: NA
CDR3nt: TGTGCCAGCTCACCAGGGACAGGGGAGGGTTCACCCCTCCACTTT
CDR3aa: CASSPGTGEGSPLHF

d_gene: TRBD2
j_gene: TRBJ2-1
v_gene: TRBV29-1
abundance: NA
CDR3nt: TGCAGCGTTAAGACTAGCGGGACTTCCAGAGGGGGTGAGCAGTTCTTC
CDR3aa: CSVKTSGTSRGGEQFF

d_gene: TRBD2
j_gene: TRBJ2-1
v_gene: TRBV5-6
abundance: NA
CDR3nt: TGTGCCAGCAGCTTCGAAAGCAGAACTAGCGCCGAGCAGTTCTTC
CDR3aa: CASSFESRTSAEQFF

d_gene: NA
j_gene: TRBJ2-7
v_gene: TRBV9
abundance: NA
CDR3nt: TGTGCCAGCAGCGCCGGACGGACTTCCTACGAGCAGTACTTC
CDR3aa: CASSAGRTSYEQYF

d_gene: TRBD2
j_gene: TRBJ2-1
v_gene: TRBV15
abundance: NA
CDR3nt: TGTGCCACCAGCAGACCTCCAACGGGGGGGGCGCAGGATGAGCAGTTCTTC
CDR3aa: CATSRPPTGGAQDEQFF

d_gene: NA
j_gene: TRBJ2-2
v_gene: TRBV5-6
abundance: few
CDR3nt: TGTGCCAGCAGCTTGGTACAGACCGGGGAGCTGTTTTTT
CDR3aa: CASSLVQTGELFF

d_gene: TRBD1
j_gene: TRBJ2-7
v_gene: TRBV29-1
abundance: NA
CDR3nt: TGCAGCGTCAGGGGGCTGCGTTACGAGCAGTACTTC
CDR3aa: CSVRGLRYEQYF

d_gene: NA
j_gene: TRBJ1-1
v_gene: TRBV7-8
abundance: NA
CDR3nt: TGTGCCAGCAGCTTAACGGGCGCAGGGATGACTGAAGCTTTCTTT
CDR3aa: CASSLTGAGMTEAFF

d_gene: NA
j_gene: TRBJ2-7
v_gene: TRBV7-2
abundance: NA
CDR3nt: TGTGCCAGCAGGGAGGACCCGCCCAGCTCCTACGAGCAGTACTTC
CDR3aa: CASREDPPSSYEQYF

d_gene: NA
j_gene: TRBJ1-1
v_gene: TRBV28
abundance: NA
CDR3nt: TGTGCCAGCAGTGAATGGGGCATGGGGGGTGAAGCTTTCTTT
CDR3aa: CASSEWGMGGEAFF

d_gene: TRBD1
j_gene: TRBJ1-1
v_gene: TRBV28
abundance: few
CDR3nt: TGTGCCAGCAGTACTGGACAGGGTTATAGTCTGGCTTTCTTT
CDR3aa: CASSTGQGYSLAFF

d_gene: NA
j_gene: TRBJ1-1
v_gene: TRBV2
abundance: NA
CDR3nt: TGTGCCAGCAGTGGACAGTTAGACACTGAAGCTTTCTTT
CDR3aa: CASSGQLDTEAFF

d_gene: TRBD2
j_gene: TRBJ2-7
v_gene: TRBV9
abundance: NA
CDR3nt: TGTGCCAGCAGCGCGACTAGCGGGGTCTACGAGCAGTACTTC
CDR3aa: CASSATSGVYEQYF

d_gene: NA
j_gene: TRBJ1-1
v_gene: TRBV30
abundance: NA
CDR3nt: TGTGCCTGGAGTATCGGGGGAGAAGCTTTCTTT
CDR3aa: CAWSIGGEAFF